Below, 24 T cell receptor beta chains from the same sample are listed, as sequenced in a study of T cell responses to AZD1222 COVID-19 vaccine. TCRdb keeps only in-frame clones here, not all; method: immunoSEQ multiplex PCR. The sample shows under 200,000 clones, 75% to 95% of them seen only once. Sequenced here: peripheral blood, sampled on day 0 of AZD1222 vaccination. Receptors were obtained from an adult in good health.

The V call is TRBV5-1, the J call TRBJ2-3; 11 positions match TRBD2. Losses at the gene ends were 4 bases for V and 0 bases for J; bases not matched to a gene: 13. The CDR3 length is 19 residues. Per germline, CDR1 SGHRS and CDR2 YFSETQ. The CDR3 bases are TGCGCCAGCAGCGCCCTTTTAGCGGGGGGGTATCCTAGCACAGATACGCAGTATTTT. Protein sequence: CASSALLAGGYPSTDTQYF.

For the CDR3, the DNA is TGCGCCAGCAGCCACGACCCCGGAGGGTTGAATTCACCCCTCCACTTT. Its protein product is CASSHDPGGLNSPLHF. The J gene is TRBJ1-6, the V gene TRBV4-3; D is unresolved. Germline lookup yields CDR1 LGHNA and CDR2 YSLEER. V shed 3 bases and J shed 7 bases, with 16 bases lying between them. CDR3 length: 16 residues.

V gene TRBV27 combines with J gene TRBJ2-1; D is perhaps TRBD1 or TRBD2 (5 bases each). CDR1 and CDR2 from the germline V gene are MNHEY and SMNVEV (reference sequence). V was cut by 8 bases and J by 2 bases, with 19 bases left in between. The CDR3 sequence is 16 residues long. This chain's CDR3 is CASRPRSGGAYNEQFF. The DNA for the CDR3 is TGTGCCAGCCGCCCCCGCAGTGGGGGAGCCTACAATGAGCAGTTCTTC.

The chain recombines TRBV7-8 with TRBJ2-3; D call uncertain. There are 12 residues in the CDR3. V gave up 5 bases and J gave up 2 bases, with 5 bases separating them. Looked up from germline, CDR1 is SGHVS and CDR2 is FQNEAQ. The CDR3 bases are TGTGCCAGCAGCCACTACACAGATACGCAGTATTTT. It yields the protein CASSHYTDTQYF.

CDR3 sequence (DNA): TGTGCCAGCAGCTACAATGACAGGGCGTCCTACAATGAGCAGTTCTTC. Translated, it gives CASSYNDRASYNEQFF. The rearrangement uses TRBV2 and TRBJ2-1, with 7 bases aligning to TRBD1. CDR1 SNHLY and CDR2 FYNNEI come from the germline V gene. V shed 6 bases and J 1 base; nucleotides not matched to a gene: 9. This CDR3 contains 16 residues.

V and J are TRBV18 and TRBJ2-5; D unclear. Germline V gene sequence: CDR1 KGHSH, CDR2 LQKENI. The CDR3 is 13 amino acids. Trimming took 0 bases from V and 4 from J, leaving 6 bases between them. This CDR3 is CASSPPSAETQYF. CDR3 sequence (DNA): TGTGCCAGCTCACCACCGTCCGCAGAGACCCAGTACTTC.

This chain uses TRBV6-5 with TRBJ1-2; TRBD1 might be the D (5 bases). The germline V and J ends were trimmed by 8 bases and 4 bases, with 11 bases remaining between them. Germline V gene sequence: CDR1 MNHEY, CDR2 SVGAGI. CDR3 length equals 12 residues. This chain's CDR3 is CASWDVSYGYTF. CDR3 nucleotide sequence: TGTGCCAGCTGGGACGTTTCCTATGGCTACACCTTC.

In this sample, this clone turned up a few times. The chain links TRBV28 to TRBJ1-1; 7 bases are a match to TRBD1. This CDR3 contains 14 residues. Germline V lookup: CDR1 MDHEN, CDR2 SYDVKM. V lost 8 bases and J lost 0; bases outside the gene matches: 6. The CDR3 is CASHDRAMNTEAFF. In DNA form, the CDR3 reads TGTGCCAGCCATGACAGGGCCATGAACACTGAAGCTTTCTTT. Full variable domain (missing parts from reference TRBV28 and TRBJ1-1): DVKVTQSSRYLVKRTGEKVFLECVQDMDHENMFWYRQDPGLGLRLIYFSYDVKMKEKGDIPEGYSVSREKKERFSLILESASTNQTSMYLCASHDRAMNTEAFFGQGTRLTVV.

This chain links TRBV7-6 with TRBJ1-6; perhaps TRBD1 as D (5 bases). Deletions cut 4 bases from V and 7 bases from J, with 8 bases between. This CDR3 has 13 residues. CDR1 SGHVS and CDR2 FNYEAQ come from the germline V gene. The CDR3 DNA is TGTGCCAGCAGCTATCGACAGAATTCACCCCTCCACTTT. Protein product: CASSYRQNSPLHF.

The rearrangement uses TRBV7-8 and TRBJ1-4, with D hard to call. The germline gives CDR1 SGHVS, CDR2 FQNEAQ. CDR3 length: 16 residues. Trimming pared 0 bases from V and 8 bases from J, leaving 16 bases between. In DNA form, the CDR3 reads TGTGCCAGCAGCTTAGCGCGGGTCTTTGAACGCGAAAAACTGTTTTTT. This translates into CASSLARVFEREKLFF.

This rearrangement joins TRBV7-9 to TRBJ2-1; the match to TRBD1 covers 12 bases. The CDR3 consists of 16 residues. Unmatched junction bases numbered 7, after V lost 3 bases and J lost 7 bases. CDR1 is SEHNR and CDR2 is FQNEAQ in the germline V gene (reference sequence). The CDR3 is CASSFTGTGGLNEQFF. The DNA of the CDR3 is TGTGCCAGCAGCTTCACCGGGACAGGGGGCTTAAATGAGCAGTTCTTC.

The J gene is TRBJ1-3, the V gene TRBV6-1, with a weak D call TRBD1 (6 bases). CDR1 is MNHNS and CDR2 is SASEGT in the germline V gene. Trimming removed 2 bases at V and 4 bases at J, with 15 bases between. CDR3 length: 16 residues. The CDR3 DNA sequence: TGTGCCAGCAGTGAAAACCCGGGGGCAGGGGGAAACACCATATATTTT. It is translated as CASSENPGAGGNTIYF.

This chain uses TRBV12-3 or TRBV12-4 with TRBJ1-6; no clear D. There are 13 residues in the CDR3. V was trimmed by 6 bases and J by 5 bases, leaving 8 bases between them. Written as DNA, the CDR3 is TGTGCCAGCAGCCACAGAAATAATTCACCCCTCCACTTT. It is translated as CASSHRNNSPLHF.

J is TRBJ2-3 and V is TRBV3-1 (or the pseudogene TRBV3-2); D gene ambiguous. Trimming pared 0 bases from V and 5 bases from J, leaving 9 bases between. The CDR3 spans 14 residues. Germline lookup yields CDR1 LGHDT and CDR2 YNNKEL (reference sequence). This CDR3 is CASSQDLELDTQYF. The CDR3 DNA is TGTGCCAGCAGCCAAGATCTAGAGTTAGATACGCAGTATTTT.

CDR3 sequence (DNA): TGTGCCAGCAGAAGACAGGGGCCCGGTGAGCAGTTCTTC. Translating gives CASRRQGPGEQFF. The gene calls are TRBV12-3 or TRBV12-4 and TRBJ2-1, with 8 nucleotides matching TRBD1. The ends lost 6 bases at V and 9 bases at J; junction bases unmatched: 7. The length of the CDR3 is 13 residues.

This rearrangement joins TRBV7-3 to TRBJ2-2; the match to TRBD2 covers 11 bases. This CDR3 comprises 19 residues. With 2 bases clipped from V and 1 base from J, the junction kept 9 bases outside the gene matches. Germline V gene sequence: CDR1 SGHTA, CDR2 FQGTGA. This CDR3 reads CASSLAMASGGMNTGELFF. CDR3 coding DNA: TGTGCCAGCAGCTTAGCAATGGCTAGCGGGGGGATGAACACCGGGGAGCTGTTTTTT.

The CDR3 loop is CASSHPSSPQPQHF. The CDR3 nucleotides read TGTGCCAGCAGTCACCCCTCGAGTCCTCAGCCCCAGCATTTT. The chain recombines TRBV6-2 or TRBV6-3 with TRBJ1-5, with unresolved D. Germline V lookup: CDR1 MNHEY, CDR2 SVGEGT. V gave up 5 bases and J gave up 6 bases, with 14 bases separating them. CDR3 size: 14 residues.

V gene TRBV5-6 combines with J gene TRBJ2-7, with 11 nucleotides matching TRBD1. Germline CDR1 reads SGHDT; CDR2 reads YYEEEE. J was trimmed by 2 bases and V by 4 bases; bases with no gene match: 2. The CDR3 is 14 amino acids. The CDR3 protein is CASSRGQGAYEQYF. The CDR3 bases are TGTGCCAGCAGCCGGGGACAGGGGGCCTACGAGCAGTACTTC.

The chain uses TRBV5-1 and TRBJ2-7; possible D gene TRBD2, 6 bases. The CDR3 runs 13 residues. V was trimmed by 2 bases and J by 6 bases, leaving 12 bases between them. Germline-derived CDR1 and CDR2 are SGHRS and YFSETQ. This chain's CDR3 is CASSFNGGGEQYF. In nucleotides, the CDR3 is TGCGCCAGCAGCTTCAACGGGGGTGGCGAGCAGTACTTC.

This clone was seen a few times. This chain connects TRBV11-2 to TRBJ2-3; maybe TRBD1 (5 bases). The ends were cut back, 0 bases at V and 1 base at J, with 8 bases in the middle. CDR3 length: 15 residues. From germline, CDR1 is SGHAT and CDR2 FQNNGV. CDR3 nucleotides: TGTGCCAGCAGCTTAGATATAGGGGGCACAGATACGCAGTATTTT. Amino acids: CASSLDIGGTDTQYF.

This clone was counted once. This chain joins TRBV2 and TRBJ1-5; 9 bases align to TRBD1. The CDR3 consists of 14 residues. Germline V lookup: CDR1 SNHLY, CDR2 FYNNEI. V was pared by 6 bases and J by 5 bases, with 5 bases of the junction left unmatched. For the CDR3, the DNA is TGTGCCAGCAGAAATACAGGGGGCCATCAGCCCCAGCATTTT. Translating gives CASRNTGGHQPQHF.

The chain joins TRBV3-1 (or the pseudogene TRBV3-2) to TRBJ2-1; D remains unclear. CDR1 is LGHDT and CDR2 is YNNKEL in the germline V gene (reference sequence). The CDR3 contains 14 residues. Between the trimmed V and J ends, which lost 3 bases and 4 bases, there was a span of 10 bases. This CDR3 reads CASSHAGRYNEQFF. CDR3 DNA sequence: TGTGCCAGCAGCCATGCCGGACGGTACAATGAGCAGTTCTTC.

The genes are TRBV25-1 and TRBJ2-7; 7 bases match TRBD1. V lost 0 bases, J lost 6 bases, and 8 bases stayed unmatched. Per germline, CDR1 MGHDK and CDR2 SYGVNS. The CDR3 spans 15 residues. The DNA for the CDR3 is TGTGCCAGCAGTGAATACCGAAGGGGGCTACTCGAGCAGTACTTC. Amino acid sequence: CASSEYRRGLLEQYF.

The chain is built from TRBV7-2 and TRBJ2-1; no clear D gene. Trimming took off 5 bases at V and 8 bases at J, with 10 bases between the two ends. The germline CDR1 and CDR2 sequences are SGHTA and FQGNSA. The CDR3 has 12 residues. CDR3 sequence (DNA): TGTGCCAGCAGCCCCGCTACCGATGAGCAGTTCTTC. It is translated as CASSPATDEQFF.